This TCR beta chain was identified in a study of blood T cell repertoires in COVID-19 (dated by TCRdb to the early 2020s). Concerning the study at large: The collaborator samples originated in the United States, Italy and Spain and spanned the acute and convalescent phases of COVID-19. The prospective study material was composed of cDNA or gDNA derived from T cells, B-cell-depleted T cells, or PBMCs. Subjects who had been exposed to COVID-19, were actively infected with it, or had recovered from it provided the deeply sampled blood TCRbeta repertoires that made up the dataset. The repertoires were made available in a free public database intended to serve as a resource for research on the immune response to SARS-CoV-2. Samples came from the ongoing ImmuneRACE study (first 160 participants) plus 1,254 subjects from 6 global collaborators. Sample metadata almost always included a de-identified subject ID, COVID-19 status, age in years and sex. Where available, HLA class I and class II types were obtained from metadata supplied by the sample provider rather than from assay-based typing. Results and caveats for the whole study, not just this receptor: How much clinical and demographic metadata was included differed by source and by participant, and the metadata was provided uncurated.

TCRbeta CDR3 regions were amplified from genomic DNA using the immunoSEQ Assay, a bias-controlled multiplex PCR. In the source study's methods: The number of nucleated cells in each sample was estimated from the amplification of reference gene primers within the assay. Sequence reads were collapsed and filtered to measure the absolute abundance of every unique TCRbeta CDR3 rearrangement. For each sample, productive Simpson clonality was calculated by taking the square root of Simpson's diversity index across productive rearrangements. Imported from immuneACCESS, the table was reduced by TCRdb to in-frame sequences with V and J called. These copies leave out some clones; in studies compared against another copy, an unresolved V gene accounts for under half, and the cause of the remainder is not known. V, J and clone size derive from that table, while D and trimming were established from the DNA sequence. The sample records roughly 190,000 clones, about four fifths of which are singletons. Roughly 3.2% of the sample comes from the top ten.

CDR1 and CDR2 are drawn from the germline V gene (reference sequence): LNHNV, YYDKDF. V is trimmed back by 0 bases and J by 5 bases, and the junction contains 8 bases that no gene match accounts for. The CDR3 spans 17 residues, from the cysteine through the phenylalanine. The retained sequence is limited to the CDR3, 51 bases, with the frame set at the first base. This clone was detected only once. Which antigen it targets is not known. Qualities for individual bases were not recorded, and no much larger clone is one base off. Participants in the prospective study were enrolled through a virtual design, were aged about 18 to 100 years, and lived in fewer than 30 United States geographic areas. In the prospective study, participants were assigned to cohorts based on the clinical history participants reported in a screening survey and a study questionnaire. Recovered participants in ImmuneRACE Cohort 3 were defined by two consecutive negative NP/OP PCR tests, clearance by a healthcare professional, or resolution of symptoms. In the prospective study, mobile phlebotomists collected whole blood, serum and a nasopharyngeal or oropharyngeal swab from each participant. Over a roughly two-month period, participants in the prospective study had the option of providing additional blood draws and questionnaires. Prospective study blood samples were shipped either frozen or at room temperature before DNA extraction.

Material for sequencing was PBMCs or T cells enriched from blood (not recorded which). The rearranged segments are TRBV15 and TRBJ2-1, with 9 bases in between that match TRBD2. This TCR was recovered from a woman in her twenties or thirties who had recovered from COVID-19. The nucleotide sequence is TGTGCCACCAGCAGAGATAGAAGCGGGGGGCCGGACAATGAGCAGTTCTTC. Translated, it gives CATSRDRSGGPDNEQFF.